Listed here is a single T cell receptor beta chain. Method: immunoSEQ multiplex PCR; TCRdb's copy keeps in-frame clones and lacks some. The profile shows fewer than 100,000 clones, about 91% of them singletons. CDR1 is MGHRA and CDR2 is YSYEKL in the germline V gene. This CDR3 region has 15 residues. Trimming at V came to 4 bases and at J to 7 bases, leaving 8 bases not matched to a gene. These data come from a study of T cell changes during pregnancy in multiple sclerosis. The source material was peripheral blood, sampled before pregnancy. This rearrangement joins TRBV4-1 to TRBJ1-4; 8 nucleotides line up with TRBD1. The sequence came from a female donor with multiple sclerosis, enrolled in a pregnancy study. As DNA, the CDR3 is TGCGCCAGCAGCCCCGCCGCCGGACAGGGTGAAAAACTGTTTTTT. Protein: CASSPAAGQGEKLFF.